Presented here are 4 T cell receptor beta chains from one specimen sequenced in a study of graft-versus-host responses after intestinal transplantation. Sequencing used immunoSEQ multiplex PCR; TCRdb keeps in-frame clones, though not all of them. The repertoire has 78,000 or so clones, roughly 84% of them found once; the top ten carry more than 7%. Which antigens these TCRs recognize remains unknown. Sequencing used unstimulated CD8+ T cells sorted from spleen or lymph node cells, obtained before transplant. These receptor sequences come from a human donor who was the organ donor for an intestinal transplant.

This clone was detected only once. The chain joins TRBV6-5 to TRBJ2-6; D is possibly TRBD2 (5 bases). The CDR3 is made up of 15 amino acids. CDR1 and CDR2 from the germline V gene are MNHEY and SVGAGI. Trimming pared 5 bases from V and 2 bases from J, leaving 10 bases between. The CDR3: CASSPEEAGANVLTF. The CDR3 nucleotides are TGTGCCAGCAGTCCCGAGGAGGCTGGGGCCAACGTCCTGACTTTC.

The chain carries TRBV4-1 and TRBJ2-7; D unresolved. Trimming cost V 1 base and J 4 bases, with 8 bases left between them. The CDR3 has 13 residues. Germline loops: CDR1 MGHRA, CDR2 YSYEKL. The CDR3 loop reads CASSQGPVYEQYF. DNA for the CDR3: TGCGCCAGCAGCCAAGGGCCTGTTTACGAGCAGTACTTC.

V is TRBV19 and J is TRBJ2-3; D not resolved. This CDR3 is built from 10 residues. Trimming took 7 bases from V and 6 from J, leaving 5 bases between them. CDR1 is LNHDA, CDR2 SQIVND, per germline (reference sequence). The CDR3 protein is CASISDTQYF. The CDR3 DNA is TGTGCCAGTATCTCCGATACGCAGTATTTT.

Only a few counts were recorded for this clone. The chain has TRBV6-4 and TRBJ2-1, with D perhaps matching TRBD1 (5 bases). Germline lookup yields CDR1 MRHNA and CDR2 SNTAGT. The CDR3 spans 16 residues. Between the trimmed V and J ends, which lost 3 bases and 2 bases, there was a span of 14 bases. For the CDR3, the DNA is TGTGCCAGCAGTGATGGGCAGGGTAAGACCTACAATGAGCAGTTCTTC. Protein: CASSDGQGKTYNEQFF.